One T cell receptor beta chain is described in this entry. The antigen remains unidentified. It was cDNA, reverse transcribed from extracted RNA, that served as the sequencing template. The table came from immunoSEQ multiplex PCR; TCRdb's copy has only in-frame clones and leaves some out. The table records approximately 13,000 clones, about 57% of them present only once. CD25+CD127- cells were obtained by sorting CD4+ cells, for 5 or 6 patients. Alopecia areata patients provided lesional scalp punch biopsies and peripheral blood. These data are taken from a study of CD8+ T cells in alopecia areata. Study conclusions and caveats: Clonality exceeded that of normal scalp in lesional scalp, most notably in alopecia totalis/universalis.

V was shortened by 7 bases and J by 1 base, with 10 bases between the two germline ends. Germline V lookup: CDR1 SGHAT, CDR2 FQNNGV. This CDR3 spans 14 amino acids. Input material: CD4+ Tregs sorted from blood. This chain connects TRBV11-2 to TRBJ2-2; tentative D call: TRBD2 (5 bases). The clonotype was recovered from a human donor with alopecia areata. DNA of the CDR3: TGTGCCAGCACCGTAGCGCTGAACACCGGGGAGCTGTTTTTT. Translation: CASTVALNTGELFF.